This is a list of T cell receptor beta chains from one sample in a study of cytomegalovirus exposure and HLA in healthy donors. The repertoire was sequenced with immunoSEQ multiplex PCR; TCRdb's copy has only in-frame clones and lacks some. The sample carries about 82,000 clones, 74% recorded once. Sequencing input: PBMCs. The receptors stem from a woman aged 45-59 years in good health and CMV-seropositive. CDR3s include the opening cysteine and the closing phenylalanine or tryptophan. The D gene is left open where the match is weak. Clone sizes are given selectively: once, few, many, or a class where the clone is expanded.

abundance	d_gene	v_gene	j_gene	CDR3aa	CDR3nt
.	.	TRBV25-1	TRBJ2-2	CASSPRPGAGELFF	TGTGCCAGCAGTCCCCGACCCGGAGCCGGGGAGCTGTTTTTT
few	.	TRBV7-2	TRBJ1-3	CASTPGVSGNTIYF	TGTGCCAGCACCCCAGGGGTCTCTGGAAACACCATATATTTT
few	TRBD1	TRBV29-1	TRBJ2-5	CSARERQGLETQYF	TGCAGCGCTAGGGAGAGACAGGGGTTAGAGACCCAGTACTTC
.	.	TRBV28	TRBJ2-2	CASTVGLSNTGELFF	TGTGCCAGCACCGTGGGACTGTCGAACACCGGGGAGCTGTTTTTT
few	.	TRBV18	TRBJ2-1	CASSPAGYSYNEQFF	TGTGCCAGCTCACCGGCGGGATACTCCTACAATGAGCAGTTCTTC
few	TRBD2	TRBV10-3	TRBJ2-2	CAITGTSGGELFF	TGTGCCATCACCGGGACTAGCGGCGGGGAGCTGTTTTTT
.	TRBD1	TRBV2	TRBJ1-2	CASSEGTGLGYTF	TGTGCCAGCAGTGAAGGGACAGGGCTCGGCTACACCTTC
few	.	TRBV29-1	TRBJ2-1	CSVTIFDEQFF	TGCAGCGTTACAATCTTTGATGAGCAGTTCTTC
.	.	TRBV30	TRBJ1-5	CAWSGASNQPQHF	TGTGCCTGGTCTGGGGCTAGCAATCAGCCCCAGCATTTT
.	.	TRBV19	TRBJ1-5	CASSTSHSNQPQHF	TGTGCCAGTAGTACATCCCATAGCAATCAGCCCCAGCATTTT
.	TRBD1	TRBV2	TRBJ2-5	CASSAGGQGQETQYF	TGTGCCAGCAGTGCGGGGGGACAGGGTCAAGAGACCCAGTACTTC
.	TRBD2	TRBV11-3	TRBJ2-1	CASSSRTSGRDNEQFF	TGTGCCAGCAGCTCTCGGACTAGCGGGAGGGACAATGAGCAGTTCTTC
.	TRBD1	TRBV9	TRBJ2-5	CASSTGTGGRGYQETQYF	TGTGCCAGCAGCACTGGGACAGGGGGGCGGGGGTACCAAGAGACCCAGTACTTC
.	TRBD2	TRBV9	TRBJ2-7	CASSVEPSGRHEQYF	TGTGCCAGCAGCGTAGAGCCTAGCGGGAGGCACGAGCAGTACTTC
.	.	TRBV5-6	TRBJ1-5	CASSEGARQPQHF	TGTGCCAGCAGTGAAGGGGCCAGGCAGCCCCAGCATTTT
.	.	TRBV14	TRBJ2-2	CASSRTGTGELFF	TGTGCCAGCAGCCGAACAGGGACCGGGGAGCTGTTTTTT
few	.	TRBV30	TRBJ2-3	CAWSVLGQSTDTQYF	TGTGCCTGGAGTGTACTGGGGCAGAGCACAGATACGCAGTATTTT
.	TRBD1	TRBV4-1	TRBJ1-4	CASSQVTGAHEKLFF	TGCGCCAGCAGCCAAGTCACAGGGGCCCATGAAAAACTGTTTTTT
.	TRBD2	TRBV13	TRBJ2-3	CASTVHGLASTDTQYF	TGTGCCAGCACGGTCCATGGACTAGCCTCCACAGATACGCAGTATTTT
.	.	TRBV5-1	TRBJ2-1	CASSRGGVYNEQFF	TGCGCCAGCAGCCGCGGCGGGGTCTACAATGAGCAGTTCTTC
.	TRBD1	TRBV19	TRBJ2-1	CASKERTGSSNEQFF	TGTGCCAGTAAGGAACGGACAGGGTCGAGCAATGAGCAGTTCTTC
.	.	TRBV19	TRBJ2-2	CASSMRGLQNTGELFF	TGTGCCAGTAGTATGAGGGGACTGCAAAACACCGGGGAGCTGTTTTTT
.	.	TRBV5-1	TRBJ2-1	CASSLTPGDIYNEQFF	TGCGCCAGCAGCTTGACCCCAGGGGACATTTACAATGAGCAGTTCTTC
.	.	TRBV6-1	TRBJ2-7	CASSASGTIYEQYF	TGTGCCAGCAGTGCCTCCGGGACAATCTACGAGCAGTACTTC
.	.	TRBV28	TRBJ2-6	CASSSRTSGTGANVLTF	TGTGCCAGCAGTTCTCGGACCAGCGGAACTGGGGCCAACGTCCTGACTTTC
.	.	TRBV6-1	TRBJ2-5	CASSVQGLPETQYF	TGTGCCAGCAGTGTTCAGGGGCTCCCCGAGACCCAGTACTTC
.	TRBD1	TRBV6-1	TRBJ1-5	CASSVTGAVRNQPQHF	TGTGCCAGCAGTGTAACAGGGGCGGTTCGCAATCAGCCCCAGCATTTT
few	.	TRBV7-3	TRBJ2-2	CASSPHRVDKTGELFF	TGTGCCAGCAGCCCGCACAGGGTTGATAAAACCGGGGAGCTGTTTTTT
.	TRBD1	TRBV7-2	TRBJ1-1	CASSLTGVGTEAFF	TGTGCCAGCAGCTTGACAGGGGTAGGGACTGAAGCTTTCTTT
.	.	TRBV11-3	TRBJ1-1	CASSSRAGPSLMNTEAFF	TGTGCCAGCAGCTCCCGAGCAGGTCCTTCTCTTATGAACACTGAAGCTTTCTTT
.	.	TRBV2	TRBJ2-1	CASRPGGDYNEQFF	TGTGCCAGCAGACCCGGCGGAGACTACAATGAGCAGTTCTTC